Below, 18 T cell receptor beta chains from the same sample are listed, as sequenced in a study of shared clonotypes between healthy human individuals. The repertoire was sequenced with immunoSEQ multiplex PCR; TCRdb's copy has only in-frame clones and lacks some. The sample lists some 1 million clones, approximately 68% occurring once. Material for sequencing was memory CD4+ T cells sorted from blood. This sample's subset: CD45RA-negative fraction. Receptor source: a man younger than 35 in good health.

The rearrangement uses TRBV5-1 and TRBJ2-5; D is unclear. The CDR3 runs to 16 residues. CDR1 is SGHRS, CDR2 YFSETQ, per germline. Trimming shortened V by 4 bases and J by 5 bases, and 21 bases separated the two germline ends. This CDR3 is CASSAGPQALGETQYF. The CDR3 region has the DNA TGCGCCAGCAGCGCTGGCCCCCAGGCCCTGGGGGAGACCCAGTACTTC.

This clone occurred a few times. V is TRBV21-1 and J is TRBJ1-2. TRBV21-1 is flagged as a pseudogene. This CDR3 is 15 amino acids long. CDR3 nucleotide sequence: TGTGCCAGCAGCAAAGGTGGGGACTGGGAATATGGCTACACCTTC. It is translated as CASSKGGDWEYGYTF.

This chain connects TRBV10-3 to TRBJ2-7; the D gene is possibly TRBD1 (6 bases). In germline, CDR1 is ENHRY, CDR2 SYGVKD. This CDR3 contains 14 residues. The V and J ends lost 6 bases and 1 base respectively, with 13 bases between them. This CDR3 is CAIRSPQGSYEQYF. Written as DNA, the CDR3 is TGTGCCATCAGATCGCCGCAGGGGTCCTACGAGCAGTACTTC.

The chain is built from TRBV7-3 and TRBJ1-1; D call uncertain. V was cut by 2 bases and J by 5 bases, with 9 bases left in between. The CDR3 has 13 amino acids. Germline loops: CDR1 SGHTA, CDR2 FQGTGA. The CDR3 protein is CASSLQEETEAFF. The CDR3 DNA follows: TGTGCCAGCAGCTTACAGGAGGAGACTGAAGCTTTCTTT.

The rearrangement uses TRBV18 and TRBJ2-7; no firm D call. This CDR3 has 15 residues. The V end lost 2 bases, the J end lost 0 bases, and 11 bases lay between the germline ends. The germline CDR1 and CDR2 sequences are KGHSH and LQKENI. CDR3 loop: CASSPEAGSSYEQYF. The CDR3 coding sequence is TGTGCCAGCTCACCAGAGGCAGGAAGCTCCTACGAGCAGTACTTC.

The CDR3 DNA sequence: TGTGCCAGCAGCATTAACGACAGGGTGTATGGCTACACCTTC. Residues: CASSINDRVYGYTF. The chain combines TRBV5-4 with TRBJ1-2, with TRBD1 identical over 7 bases. V lost 4 bases to trimming and J lost 5 bases; unmatched junction nucleotides: 8. The CDR3 sequence is 14 residues long. CDR1 is SGHNT and CDR2 is YYREEE in the germline V gene (reference sequence).

CDR3 nucleotide sequence: TGTGCCAGCAGTTCCCACCAGGGAGGAGAGACCCAGTACTTC. Encoded protein: CASSSHQGGETQYF. This chain uses TRBV6-6 with TRBJ2-5, with D tentatively TRBD2 (6 bases). CDR1 and CDR2 (germline): MNHNY, SVGAGI (reference sequence). The CDR3 has 14 amino acids. Trimming took 4 bases from V and 4 from J, leaving 13 bases between them.

This clone was observed many times. The chain is built from TRBV20-1 and TRBJ1-4; D not certain. The CDR3 sequence is 10 residues long. V was shortened by 5 bases and J by 6 bases, with 4 bases between the two germline ends. Germline values: CDR1 DFQATT, CDR2 SNEGSKA (reference sequence). The CDR3 DNA sequence: TGCAGTGCTTTCGATGAAAAACTGTTTTTT. This translates into CSAFDEKLFF.

This chain links TRBV7-8 with TRBJ1-2; D not resolved. V was clipped by 7 bases and J by 4 bases, with 22 bases between them. The CDR3 sequence is 16 residues long. Per germline, CDR1 SGHVS and CDR2 FQNEAQ. The CDR3 sequence: CASTLVVQRGGYGYTF. The CDR3 coding sequence is TGTGCCAGCACATTAGTTGTCCAGAGAGGAGGCTATGGCTACACCTTC.

The V and J genes are TRBV19 and TRBJ2-7; no firm D call. The CDR3 covers 14 residues. The germline V and J ends were trimmed by 4 bases and 0 bases, with 10 bases remaining between them. Germline V CDR1 and CDR2: LNHDA, SQIVND (reference sequence). CDR3 coding DNA: TGTGCCAGTAGTACCGCTAGACACTCCTACGAGCAGTACTTC. Its translation is CASSTARHSYEQYF.

The V gene is TRBV19, the J gene TRBJ1-6; the D is unclear. V shed 6 bases and J shed 2 bases, with 14 bases lying between them. The CDR3 is made up of 16 amino acids. Germline CDR1 LNHDA, CDR2 SQIVND (reference sequence). The CDR3 nucleotides are TGTGCCAGTAGGGACCTCGACGGCACCTATAATTCACCCCTCCACTTT. Its protein product is CASRDLDGTYNSPLHF.

This clone was picked up a small number of times. The gene calls are TRBV28 and TRBJ1-5; 8 positions match TRBD1. This CDR3 is built from 11 residues. The trim removed 8 bases at V and 11 bases at J, leaving 5 bases unmatched. Germline CDR1 is MDHEN and CDR2 is SYDVKM. The CDR3 loop is CASGDRNTQHF. As DNA, the CDR3 is TGTGCCAGCGGGGACAGGAACACCCAGCATTTT. Combining the CDR3 with reference TRBV28 and TRBJ1-5 gives the whole variable domain DVKVTQSSRYLVKRTGEKVFLECVQDMDHENMFWYRQDPGLGLRLIYFSYDVKMKEKGDIPEGYSVSREKKERFSLILESASTNQTSMYLCASGDRNTQHFGDGTRLSIL.

The V call is TRBV5-1, the J call TRBJ2-5, with TRBD2 matching 9 bases. Germline trimming cut 0 bases from V and 4 bases from J; bases unmatched to any gene: 7. The CDR3 covers 16 residues. Looked up from germline, CDR1 is SGHRS and CDR2 is YFSETQ. The CDR3: CASSLALAGPGETQYF. CDR3 DNA: TGCGCCAGCAGCTTGGCCCTAGCGGGGCCCGGAGAGACCCAGTACTTC.

Concerning this clone: Distinct nucleotide sequences in the sample also encode this CDR3. V is TRBV2 and J is TRBJ2-7, with 11 nucleotides matching TRBD1. CDR1 and CDR2 (germline): SNHLY, FYNNEI. The CDR3 totals 13 residues. V lost 7 bases and J lost 4; bases outside the gene matches: 3. The CDR3: CASTRDRGYEQYF. The CDR3 nucleotides are TGTGCCAGCACCCGGGACAGGGGGTACGAGCAGTACTTC.

The chain joins TRBV4-1 to TRBJ1-3, with D unresolved. V lost 1 base, J lost 2 bases, and 12 bases lay in between. This CDR3 contains 16 residues. Germline CDR1 reads MGHRA; CDR2 reads YSYEKL. CDR3 residues: CASSQGRDRTGNTIYF. DNA for the CDR3: TGCGCCAGCAGCCAAGGAAGGGATAGGACTGGAAACACCATATATTTT.

V and J are TRBV4-3 and TRBJ1-5; possibly TRBD1 for D (5 bases). The CDR3 runs 13 residues. Germline loops: CDR1 LGHNA, CDR2 YSLEER. Trimming cost V 2 bases and J 9 bases, with 11 bases left between them. The CDR3: CASSQTHGGPQHF. The CDR3 DNA sequence: TGCGCCAGCAGCCAAACCCATGGGGGGCCCCAGCATTTT.

The CDR3 coding sequence is TGTGCCAGCAACGAACGGGACAGATCAATAAAAGGAAACACCATATATTTT. Protein sequence: CASNERDRSIKGNTIYF. This chain connects TRBV27 to TRBJ1-3; 7 nucleotides agree with TRBD1. Germline-derived CDR1 and CDR2 are MNHEY and SMNVEV (reference sequence). The ends lost 7 bases at V and 4 bases at J; junction bases unmatched: 16. This CDR3 comprises 17 residues.

The chain links TRBV6-5 to TRBJ2-1, with 14 bases fitting TRBD2. The CDR3 has 16 residues. V lost 4 bases and J lost 9; bases outside the gene matches: 8. Germline CDR1 reads MNHEY; CDR2 reads SVGAGI. The CDR3 sequence is CASSSAGTSGGREQFF. The DNA of the CDR3 is TGTGCCAGCAGTTCCGCCGGGACTAGCGGGGGTCGTGAGCAGTTCTTC.